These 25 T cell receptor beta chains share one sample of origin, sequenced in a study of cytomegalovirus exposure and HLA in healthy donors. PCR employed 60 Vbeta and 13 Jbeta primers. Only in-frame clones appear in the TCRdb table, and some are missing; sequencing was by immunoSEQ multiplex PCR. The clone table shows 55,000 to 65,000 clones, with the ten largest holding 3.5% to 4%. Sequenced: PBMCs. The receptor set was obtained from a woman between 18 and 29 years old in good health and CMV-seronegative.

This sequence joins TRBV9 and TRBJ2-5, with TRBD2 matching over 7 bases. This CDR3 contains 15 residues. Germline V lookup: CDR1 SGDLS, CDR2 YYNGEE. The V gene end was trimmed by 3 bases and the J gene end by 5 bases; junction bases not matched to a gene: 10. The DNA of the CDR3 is TGTGCCAGCAGCGGAGCGGTTGGGGGGGTGGAGACCCAGTACTTC. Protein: CASSGAVGGVETQYF.

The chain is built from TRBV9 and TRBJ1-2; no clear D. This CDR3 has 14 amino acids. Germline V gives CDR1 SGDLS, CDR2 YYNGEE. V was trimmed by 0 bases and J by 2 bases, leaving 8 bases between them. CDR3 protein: CASSVGESNYGYTF. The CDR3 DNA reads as TGTGCCAGCAGCGTAGGGGAGAGCAACTATGGCTACACCTTC.

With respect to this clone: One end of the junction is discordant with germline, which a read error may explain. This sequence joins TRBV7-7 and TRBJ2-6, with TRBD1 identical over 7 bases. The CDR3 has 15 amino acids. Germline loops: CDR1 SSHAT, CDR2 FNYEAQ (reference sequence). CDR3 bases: TGTGCTAGCAGCAAAGGGGGCCCTGGGGCCAACGTCCTGACTTTC. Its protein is CASSKGGPGANVLTF.

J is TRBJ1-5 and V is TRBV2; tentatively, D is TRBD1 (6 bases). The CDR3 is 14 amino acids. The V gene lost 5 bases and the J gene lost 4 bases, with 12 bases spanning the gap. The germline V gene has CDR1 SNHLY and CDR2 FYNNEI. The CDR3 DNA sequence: TGTGCCAGCAGTCGGGACACAACTAATCAGCCCCAGCATTTT. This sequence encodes CASSRDTTNQPQHF.

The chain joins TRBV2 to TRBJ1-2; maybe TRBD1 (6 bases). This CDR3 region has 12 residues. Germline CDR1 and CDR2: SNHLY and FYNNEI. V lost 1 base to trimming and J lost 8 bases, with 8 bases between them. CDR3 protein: CASSEDRDGYTF. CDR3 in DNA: TGTGCCAGCAGTGAAGACAGGGACGGCTACACCTTC.

CDR3 nucleotides: TGTGCCTGGTCCGACAGCCCTTCTAACTATGGCTACACCTTC. Translation gives CAWSDSPSNYGYTF. This chain links TRBV30 with TRBJ1-2; TRBD1 might be the D (5 bases). Germline V gene data show CDR1 as GTSNPN and CDR2 as SVGIG (reference sequence). The germline V and J ends were trimmed by 5 bases and 0 bases, with 13 bases remaining between them. The CDR3 is 14 residues long.

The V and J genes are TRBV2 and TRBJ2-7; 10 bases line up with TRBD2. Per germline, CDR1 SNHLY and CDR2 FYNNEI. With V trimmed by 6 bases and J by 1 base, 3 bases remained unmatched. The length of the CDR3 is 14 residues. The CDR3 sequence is CASSPTSGSYEQYF. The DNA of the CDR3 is TGTGCCAGCAGCCCGACTAGCGGGTCCTACGAGCAGTACTTC.

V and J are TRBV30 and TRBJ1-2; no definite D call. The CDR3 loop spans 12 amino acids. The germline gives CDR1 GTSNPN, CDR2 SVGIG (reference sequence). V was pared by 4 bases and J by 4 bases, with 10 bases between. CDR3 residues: CAWTESFYGYTF. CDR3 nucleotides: TGTGCCTGGACAGAAAGTTTCTATGGCTACACCTTC.

The chain's CDR3 is CATSRRVPGANEKLFF. The DNA of the CDR3 is TGTGCCACCAGCAGGCGCGTCCCGGGAGCTAATGAAAAACTGTTTTTT. This chain connects TRBV15 to TRBJ1-4; D unresolved. Per the germline V gene, CDR1 is LNHNV and CDR2 is YYDKDF (reference sequence). This CDR3 has 16 amino acids. Trimming removed 3 bases from V and 3 bases from J, with 14 bases in between. Looking up the rest from reference TRBV15 and TRBJ1-4 gives the full variable domain: DAMVIQNPRYQVTQFGKPVTLSCSQTLNHNVMYWYQQKSSQAPKLLFHYYDKDFNNEADTPDNFQSRRPNTSFCFLDIRSPGLGDTAMYLCATSRRVPGANEKLFFGSGTQLSVL.

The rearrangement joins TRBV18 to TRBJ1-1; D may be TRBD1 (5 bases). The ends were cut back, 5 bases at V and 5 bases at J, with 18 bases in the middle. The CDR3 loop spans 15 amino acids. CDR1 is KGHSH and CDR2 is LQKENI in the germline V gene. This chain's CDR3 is CASSYLVGEGTEAFF. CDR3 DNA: TGTGCCAGCTCATACCTAGTAGGGGAAGGAACTGAAGCTTTCTTT. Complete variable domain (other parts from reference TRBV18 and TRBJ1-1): NAGVMQNPRHLVRRRGQEARLRCSPMKGHSHVYWYRQLPEEGLKFMVYLQKENIIDESGMPKERFSAEFPKEGPSILRIQQVVRGDSAAYFCASSYLVGEGTEAFFGQGTRLTVV.

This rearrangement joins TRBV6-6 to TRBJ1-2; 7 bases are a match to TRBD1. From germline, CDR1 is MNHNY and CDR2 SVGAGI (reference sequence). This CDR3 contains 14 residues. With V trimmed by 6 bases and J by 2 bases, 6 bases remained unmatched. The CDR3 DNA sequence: TGTGCCAGCAGCCCTTACAGGGGAAACTATGGCTACACCTTC. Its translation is CASSPYRGNYGYTF.

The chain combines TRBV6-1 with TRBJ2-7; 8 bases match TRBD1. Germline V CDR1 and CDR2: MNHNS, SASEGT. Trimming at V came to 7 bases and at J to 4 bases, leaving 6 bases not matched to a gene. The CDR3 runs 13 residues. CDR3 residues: CASNTGGLYEQYF. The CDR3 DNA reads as TGTGCCAGCAATACAGGGGGGTTATACGAGCAGTACTTC.

The CDR3 bases are TGCAGCGTTCCCAATGGACAGACCGGGTGGTCAGATACGCAGTATTTT. It specifies CSVPNGQTGWSDTQYF. V gene TRBV29-1 combines with J gene TRBJ2-3; D is perhaps TRBD1 (6 bases). CDR1 SQVTM and CDR2 ANQGSEA come from the germline V gene. The length of the CDR3 is 16 residues. The ends were cut back, 5 bases at V and 4 bases at J, with 22 bases in the middle.

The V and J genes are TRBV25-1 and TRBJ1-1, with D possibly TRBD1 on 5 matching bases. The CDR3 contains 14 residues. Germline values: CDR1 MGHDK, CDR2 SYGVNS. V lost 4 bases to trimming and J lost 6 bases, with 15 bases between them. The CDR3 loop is CASSANKGYPEAFF. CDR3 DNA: TGTGCCAGCAGTGCCAATAAGGGGTACCCTGAAGCTTTCTTT. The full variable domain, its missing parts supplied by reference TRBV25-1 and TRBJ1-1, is EADIYQTPRYLVIGTGKKITLECSQTMGHDKMYWYQQDPGMELHLIHYSYGVNSTEKGDLSSESTVSRIRTEHFPLTLESARPSHTSQYLCASSANKGYPEAFFGQGTRLTVV.

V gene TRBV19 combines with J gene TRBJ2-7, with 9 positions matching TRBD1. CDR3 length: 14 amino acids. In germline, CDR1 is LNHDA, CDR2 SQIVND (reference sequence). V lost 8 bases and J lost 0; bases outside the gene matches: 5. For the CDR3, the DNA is TGTGCCAGTCGGAAACAGGGGGCCTCCTACGAGCAGTACTTC. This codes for CASRKQGASYEQYF.

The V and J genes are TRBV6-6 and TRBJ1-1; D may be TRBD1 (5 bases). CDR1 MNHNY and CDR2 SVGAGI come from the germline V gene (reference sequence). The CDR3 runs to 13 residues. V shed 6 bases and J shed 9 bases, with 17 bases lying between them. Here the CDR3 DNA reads TGTGCCAGCAGCCCCTCCCTGGGGCGAAAAGCTTTCTTT. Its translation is CASSPSLGRKAFF.

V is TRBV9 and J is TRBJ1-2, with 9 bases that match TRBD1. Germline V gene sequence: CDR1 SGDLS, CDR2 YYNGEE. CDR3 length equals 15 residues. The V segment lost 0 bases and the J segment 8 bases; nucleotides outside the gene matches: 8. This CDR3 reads CASSVGTGGFVGYTF. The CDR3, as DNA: TGTGCCAGCAGCGTAGGTACAGGGGGCTTTGTAGGCTACACCTTC.

CDR3 residues: CASWRAGGELFF. CDR3 coding DNA: TGTGCCAGCTGGCGGGCGGGCGGGGAGCTGTTTTTT. V gene TRBV25-1 combines with J gene TRBJ2-2; a possible D gene is TRBD2 (5 bases). In germline, CDR1 is MGHDK, CDR2 SYGVNS. The ends were cut back, 8 bases at V and 7 bases at J, with 11 bases in the middle. The CDR3 runs 12 residues.

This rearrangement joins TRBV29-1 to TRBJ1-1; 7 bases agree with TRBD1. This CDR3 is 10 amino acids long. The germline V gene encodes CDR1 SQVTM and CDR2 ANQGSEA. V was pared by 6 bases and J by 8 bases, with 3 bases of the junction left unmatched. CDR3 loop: CSVLTGEAFF. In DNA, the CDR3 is TGCAGCGTCCTGACAGGGGAAGCTTTCTTT.

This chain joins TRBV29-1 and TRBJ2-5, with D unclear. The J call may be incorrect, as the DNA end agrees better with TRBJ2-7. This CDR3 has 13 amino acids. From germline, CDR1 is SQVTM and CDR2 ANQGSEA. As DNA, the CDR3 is TGCAGCGTTGATGGCGGAAAAGAGTACGAGCAGTACTTC. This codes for CSVDGGKEYEQYF.

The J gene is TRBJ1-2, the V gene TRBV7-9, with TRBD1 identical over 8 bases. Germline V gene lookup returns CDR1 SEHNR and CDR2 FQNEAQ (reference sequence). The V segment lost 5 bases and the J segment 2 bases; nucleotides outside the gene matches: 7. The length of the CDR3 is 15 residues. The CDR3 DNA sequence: TGTGCCAGCAGCACCTACAGGGGGAAGAACTATGGCTACACCTTC. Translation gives CASSTYRGKNYGYTF.

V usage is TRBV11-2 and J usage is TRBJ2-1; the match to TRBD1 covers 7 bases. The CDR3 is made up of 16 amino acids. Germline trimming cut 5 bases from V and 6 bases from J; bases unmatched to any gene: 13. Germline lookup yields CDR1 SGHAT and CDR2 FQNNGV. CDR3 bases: TGTGCCAGCAGCAGCAGGGACAGCCCCCCGAGCAATGAGCAGTTCTTC. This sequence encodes CASSSRDSPPSNEQFF.

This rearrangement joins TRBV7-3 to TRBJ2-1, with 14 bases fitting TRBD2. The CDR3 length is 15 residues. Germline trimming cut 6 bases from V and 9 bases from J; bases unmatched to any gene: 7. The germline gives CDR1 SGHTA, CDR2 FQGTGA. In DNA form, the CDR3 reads TGTGCCAGCAGTCCTAAGGGACTAGCGGGAGTTGAGCAGTTCTTC. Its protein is CASSPKGLAGVEQFF.

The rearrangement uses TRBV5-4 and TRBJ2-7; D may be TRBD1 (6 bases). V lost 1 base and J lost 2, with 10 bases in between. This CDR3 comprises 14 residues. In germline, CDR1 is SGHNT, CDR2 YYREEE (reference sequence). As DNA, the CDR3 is TGTGCCAGCAGCTTGAGGGGGACCGCCTACGAGCAGTACTTC. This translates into CASSLRGTAYEQYF.

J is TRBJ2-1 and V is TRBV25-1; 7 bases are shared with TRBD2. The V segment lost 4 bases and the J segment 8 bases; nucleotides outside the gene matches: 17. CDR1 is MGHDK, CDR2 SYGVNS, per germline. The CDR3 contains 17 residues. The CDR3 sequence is CASSAGGSVNSTHEQFF. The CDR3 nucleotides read TGTGCCAGCAGTGCCGGCGGGAGCGTTAACAGTACACATGAGCAGTTCTTC.